This TCR beta chain is from a study of T cell responses to AZD1222 COVID-19 vaccine. Germline V gene sequence: CDR1 WNHNN, CDR2 SYGVQD (reference sequence). Trimming cost V 6 bases and J 4 bases; bases outside gene matches: 2. The CDR3 consists of 13 residues. Overall study results and limits: Two doses of AZD1222 preceded a rise in Spike-specific TCR breadth and depth.

As regards this clone: Its target is not known.

Data came from immunoSEQ multiplex PCR; TCRdb stores just in-frame clones and leaves some out. The table has fewer than 70,000 clones, about 87% seen once. The specimen was peripheral blood, collected on day 0 of AZD1222 vaccination. This receptor was identified in an adult in good health. V usage is TRBV10-1 and J usage is TRBJ2-2; 7 positions match TRBD2. Here the CDR3 reads CASSRGGTGELFF. CDR3 nucleotide sequence: TGCGCCAGCAGCCGCGGGGGCACCGGGGAGCTGTTTTTT.